The T cell receptor beta chain described here comes from a study of vaccination effects on CD4 cells after COVID-19. A word on this clone: Its antigen remains unknown.

Within the ViraFEST assay, antigen-specific CD4+ T cells underwent expansion with viral peptide pools prior to sequencing. CD4+ T cells were isolated after 10 days of culture. PCR showed that the person got SARS-CoV-2 infection at some point between March and December 2020. The V gene's germline CDR1 is SGHRS and CDR2 YFSETQ. V gave up 0 bases and J gave up 6 bases, with 9 bases separating them. The CDR3 contains 13 residues. This table comes from immunoSEQ multiplex PCR, and its TCRdb copy is limited to in-frame clones, with some not included. The sample includes approximately 70,000 clones, 65% to 75% seen only once; the top ten take about 4.7%.

The TCR comes from a human donor who had a prior SARS-CoV-2 infection. This rearrangement joins TRBV5-1 to TRBJ1-2; D remains unclear. The sequencing here drew on CD4+ T cells from PBMCs cultured with HIV peptides, taken before COVID-19 vaccination. Regarding subset: HIV-1 Nef peptide pool negative control/reference culture. In DNA, the CDR3 is TGCGCCAGCAGCTTGGGAACAGCTGATGGCTACACCTTC. Translation gives CASSLGTADGYTF. Supplemented by reference TRBV5-1 and TRBJ1-2, the full variable domain reads KAGVTQTPRYLIKTRGQQVTLSCSPISGHRSVSWYQQTPGQGLQFLFEYFSETQRNKGNFPGRFSGRQFSNSRSEMNVSTLELGDSALYLCASSLGTADGYTFGSGTRLTVV.